This entry lists 23 T cell receptor beta chains sequenced from one sample in a study of T cell responses to AZD1222 COVID-19 vaccine. Profiling relied on immunoSEQ multiplex PCR, and the TCRdb table lists in-frame clones only, not all of them. This sample has around 130,000 clones, with nearly 95% found just once. This specimen consisted of peripheral blood, obtained on day 0 of AZD1222 vaccination. The receptors derive from an adult in good health.

V and J are TRBV5-4 and TRBJ2-7; D is uncertain. The germline gives CDR1 SGHNT, CDR2 YYREEE (reference sequence). Between the trimmed V and J ends, which lost 2 bases and 4 bases, there was a span of 10 bases. CDR3 length equals 13 residues. The CDR3 nucleotides are TGTGCCAGCAGCTTTCCAGGTAGTTACGAGCAGTACTTC. As protein: CASSFPGSYEQYF.

This sequence joins TRBV19 and TRBJ2-2; D gene unclear. Per germline, CDR1 LNHDA and CDR2 SQIVND (reference sequence). The CDR3 loop spans 12 amino acids. Deletions cut 7 bases from V and 1 base from J, with 4 bases between. CDR3 nucleotide sequence: TGTGCCAGTATAGAGAACACCGGGGAGCTGTTTTTT. The encoded protein is CASIENTGELFF.

This chain joins TRBV19 and TRBJ2-3; D is possibly TRBD1 (6 bases). The CDR3 extends over 14 amino acids. CDR1 and CDR2 (germline): LNHDA, SQIVND (reference sequence). V lost 1 base, J lost 6 bases, and 11 bases lay in between. The CDR3, as DNA: TGTGCCAGTAGTATAGGCCAGGGGTACGATACGCAGTATTTT. Translated, it gives CASSIGQGYDTQYF.

This chain joins TRBV10-3 and TRBJ1-2; 10 nucleotides match TRBD1. CDR1 is ENHRY, CDR2 SYGVKD, per germline. The ends lost 10 bases at V and 7 bases at J; junction bases unmatched: 12. This CDR3 comprises 14 residues. CDR3 DNA sequence: TGTGCCACGCACACGGGACAGGGGAATTTTGGCTACACCTTC. Protein sequence: CATHTGQGNFGYTF.

This clone was seen more than once but under ten times. V gene TRBV7-3 combines with J gene TRBJ2-1; no reliable D call. Germline assignment: CDR1 SGHTA and CDR2 FQGTGA. CDR3 size: 14 residues. V was clipped by 5 bases and J by 4 bases, with 12 bases between them. DNA for the CDR3: TGTGCCAGCAGCACCGATAGTGGGTACAATGAGCAGTTCTTC. Protein product: CASSTDSGYNEQFF.

The V and J genes are TRBV7-9 and TRBJ1-6; D might be TRBD1 (5 bases). The germline gives CDR1 SEHNR, CDR2 FQNEAQ (reference sequence). V was pared by 5 bases and J by 9 bases, with 11 bases between. This CDR3 is 13 amino acids long. CDR3 region: CASSQGGSSPLHF. CDR3 in DNA: TGTGCCAGCAGCCAGGGTGGTAGTTCACCCCTCCACTTT.

This sequence joins TRBV27 and TRBJ1-5; no reliable D call. The CDR3 runs to 14 residues. Germline CDR1 and CDR2: MNHEY and SMNVEV (reference sequence). Deletions cut 5 bases from V and 3 bases from J, with 11 bases between. As DNA, the CDR3 is TGTGCCAGCAGTGACCCGGGGATCAATCAGCCCCAGCATTTT. Amino acid sequence: CASSDPGINQPQHF.

The genes are TRBV14 and TRBJ1-1; unclear D gene. The CDR3 contains 16 residues. Germline CDR1 SGHDN, CDR2 FVKESK. V gave up 7 bases and J gave up 1 base, with 19 bases separating them. The CDR3 protein is CASMGSWTVKNTEAFF. The CDR3 nucleotides read TGTGCCAGCATGGGAAGCTGGACCGTGAAGAACACTGAAGCTTTCTTT.

The chain couples TRBV3-1 (or the pseudogene TRBV3-2) to TRBJ1-5; D unresolved. This CDR3 is built from 17 residues. V gave up 0 bases and J gave up 5 bases, with 17 bases separating them. The germline gives CDR1 LGHDT, CDR2 YNNKEL (reference sequence). This CDR3 is CASSQEGPARVYQPQHF. The DNA of the CDR3 is TGTGCCAGCAGCCAAGAGGGCCCTGCGCGGGTCTATCAGCCCCAGCATTTT.

This clone was observed once. The chain recombines TRBV7-8 with TRBJ2-6; D uncertain. Between the trimmed V and J ends, which lost 5 bases and 3 bases, there was a span of 5 bases. Germline CDR1 SGHVS, CDR2 FQNEAQ. This CDR3 has 13 amino acids. The CDR3 DNA reads TGTGCCAGCAGCCATCATGGGGCCAACGTCCTGACTTTC. Protein sequence: CASSHHGANVLTF.

The V call is TRBV10-1, the J call TRBJ2-1, with D possibly being TRBD2 (6 bases). The CDR3 is made up of 15 amino acids. Germline values: CDR1 WNHNN, CDR2 SYGVQD (reference sequence). V lost 6 bases and J lost 0, with 12 bases in between. The CDR3 sequence is CASSRDLSSYNEQFF. CDR3 DNA sequence: TGCGCCAGCAGCCGGGACTTGAGCTCCTACAATGAGCAGTTCTTC.

The chain links TRBV7-9 to TRBJ1-1; D might be TRBD1 (5 bases). V gave up 5 bases and J gave up 6 bases, with 13 bases separating them. Germline V lookup: CDR1 SEHNR, CDR2 FQNEAQ (reference sequence). The CDR3 loop spans 13 amino acids. The CDR3 nucleotides are TGTGCCAGCAGCCTGCAGGGTGGGGCTGAAGCTTTCTTT. Its protein is CASSLQGGAEAFF.

This chain links TRBV7-3 with TRBJ2-3, with D maybe TRBD2 (6 bases). The germline CDR1 and CDR2 sequences are SGHTA and FQGTGA. The CDR3 runs 14 residues. The germline V and J ends were trimmed by 2 bases and 6 bases, with 12 bases remaining between them. The CDR3: CASSLRGSVDTQYF. CDR3 in DNA: TGTGCCAGCAGCTTACGGGGGAGCGTGGATACGCAGTATTTT. The full variable domain, with the rest looked up from reference TRBV7-3 and TRBJ2-3, is GAGVSQTPSNKVTEKGKYVELRCDPISGHTALYWYRQSLGQGPEFLIYFQGTGAADDSGLPNDRFFAVRPEGSVSTLKIQRTERGDSAVYLCASSLRGSVDTQYFGPGTRLTVL.

The rearrangement links TRBV28 to TRBJ2-7; D not certain. This CDR3 has 14 residues. Trimming cost V 6 bases and J 5 bases, with 17 bases left between them. Looked up from germline, CDR1 is MDHEN and CDR2 is SYDVKM. The CDR3 DNA reads TGTGCCAGCAGAAAGTACATTGGTTCCCACGAGCAGTACTTC. This translates into CASRKYIGSHEQYF.

The rearrangement uses TRBV29-1 and TRBJ1-1, with 7 nucleotides matching TRBD1. V lost 1 base and J lost 4; bases outside the gene matches: 3. The germline CDR1 and CDR2 sequences are SQVTM and ANQGSEA. This CDR3 has 13 amino acids. The CDR3 region has the DNA TGCAGCGTTGAAGCAGGGGGGAGCACTGAAGCTTTCTTT. Protein sequence: CSVEAGGSTEAFF.

The chain has TRBV11-2 and TRBJ2-3, with 7 bases lining up with TRBD1. V was pared by 5 bases and J by 6 bases, with 8 bases of the junction left unmatched. Germline V gives CDR1 SGHAT, CDR2 FQNNGV. This CDR3 region has 14 residues. The CDR3 here is CASSADRTRDTQYF. The CDR3 nucleotides are TGTGCCAGCAGCGCGGACAGGACCCGGGATACGCAGTATTTT.

The chain joins TRBV6-5 to TRBJ1-2; TRBD1 aligns across 8 bases. CDR3 size: 14 residues. Germline V gives CDR1 MNHEY, CDR2 SVGAGI. The J segment lost 5 bases and the V segment lost 8 bases, leaving 10 bases of the junction unmatched. The DNA for the CDR3 is TGTGCCAGCGCAGGGGGCTTTGAGAAATATGGCTACACCTTC. Translation: CASAGGFEKYGYTF.

This clone was seen only once. The chain is built from TRBV10-1 and TRBJ2-3; possibly TRBD2 for D (5 bases). V was clipped by 6 bases and J by 8 bases, with 15 bases between them. The CDR3 is 13 amino acids. Germline loops: CDR1 WNHNN, CDR2 SYGVQD (reference sequence). This CDR3 is CASRGQTAGTQYF. CDR3 sequence (DNA): TGCGCCAGCAGGGGCCAGACTGCGGGTACGCAGTATTTT.

The rearrangement joins TRBV7-2 to TRBJ2-7; 11 bases fit TRBD2. The V segment lost 2 bases and the J segment 6 bases; nucleotides outside the gene matches: 6. Germline V lookup: CDR1 SGHTA, CDR2 FQGNSA. The CDR3 spans 15 residues. CDR3 amino acids: CASSLLLLAGAEQYF. CDR3 nucleotides: TGTGCCAGCAGCTTACTCTTACTAGCGGGAGCCGAGCAGTACTTC.

The rearrangement links TRBV19 to TRBJ1-2, with 7 positions matching TRBD1. The CDR3 has 15 amino acids. J was trimmed by 3 bases and V by 2 bases; bases with no gene match: 6. Germline assignment: CDR1 LNHDA and CDR2 SQIVND (reference sequence). CDR3 DNA: TGTGCCAGTAGTATAAAATCTGGGACAGACTATGGCTACACCTTC. Its translation: CASSIKSGTDYGYTF.

CDR3 protein: CASSSPGEGNTEAFF. CDR3 coding DNA: TGTGCCAGCAGCTCACCAGGGGAGGGGAACACTGAAGCTTTCTTT. The rearrangement joins TRBV6-5 to TRBJ1-1, with D tentatively TRBD1 (6 bases). Germline V gene sequence: CDR1 MNHEY, CDR2 SVGAGI. Trimming pared 6 bases from V and 1 base from J, leaving 15 bases between. This CDR3 is 15 amino acids long.

The chain uses TRBV18 and TRBJ2-2; 7 nucleotides align to TRBD1. This CDR3 comprises 17 residues. Germline V gives CDR1 KGHSH, CDR2 LQKENI. V was pared by 0 bases and J by 1 base, with 5 bases of the junction left unmatched. The CDR3 protein is CASSPPVGGENTGELFF. DNA for the CDR3: TGTGCCAGCTCACCACCTGTAGGGGGCGAGAACACCGGGGAGCTGTTTTTT.

This chain connects TRBV3-1 (or the pseudogene TRBV3-2) to TRBJ1-6, with D possibly TRBD1 on 5 matching bases. The germline gives CDR1 LGHDT, CDR2 YNNKEL (reference sequence). The V gene lost 0 bases and the J gene lost 13 bases, with 19 bases spanning the gap. The CDR3 extends over 16 amino acids. The CDR3 spells CASSQDMGVERRPLHF. The CDR3 DNA reads as TGTGCCAGCAGCCAAGATATGGGGGTCGAGAGAAGGCCCCTCCACTTT.